The 20 T cell receptor beta chains given below trace back to one sample, sequenced in a study of beta chain features in type 1 diabetes. General study findings and limits: In all four CD4+ subsets, TCRB CDR3 length was significantly, moderately reduced in type 1 diabetes.

For these TCRs, the target antigens are not known. Reverse transcribing all isolated RNA meant expressed TCRB transcripts were sequenced. TCRdb's table, derived via immunoSEQ multiplex PCR, lists solely in-frame clones and lacks some. The data show more than 250,000 clones, about 13% seen once. The specimen was naive CD4+ T cells from blood. The source of these receptors is a man in his thirties or forties with type 1 diabetes.

In this sample, this clone turned up a few times. The chain couples TRBV2 to TRBJ2-1; 7 bases match TRBD2. CDR3 length: 17 residues. V lost 7 bases to trimming and J lost 0 bases; unmatched junction nucleotides: 12. CDR1 is SNHLY and CDR2 is FYNNEI in the germline V gene. The CDR3 spells CASTRDFLAASYNEQFF. In DNA form, the CDR3 reads TGTGCCAGCACCAGGGATTTTCTAGCGGCCTCCTACAATGAGCAGTTCTTC. The whole variable domain, filled in from reference TRBV2 and TRBJ2-1, reads EPEVTQTPSHQVTQMGQEVILRCVPISNHLYFYWYRQILGQKVEFLVSFYNNEISEKSEIFDDQFSVERPDGSNFTLKIRSTKLEDSAMYFCASTRDFLAASYNEQFFGPGTRLTVL.

This clone was observed a handful of times. The chain combines TRBV5-1 with TRBJ2-5; possible D gene TRBD2, 6 bases. This CDR3 is 14 amino acids long. CDR1 and CDR2 (germline): SGHRS, YFSETQ. The V gene lost 4 bases and the J gene lost 0 bases, with 10 bases spanning the gap. The CDR3: CASSLRTNQETQYF. The DNA for the CDR3 is TGCGCCAGCAGCCTCCGGACTAACCAAGAGACCCAGTACTTC.

The V and J genes are TRBV28 and TRBJ1-2; a weak D match, TRBD1 (6 bases). Trimming left V 4 bases short and J 3 bases short, with 12 bases between. Germline CDR1 is MDHEN and CDR2 is SYDVKM. The CDR3 contains 14 residues. As DNA, the CDR3 is TGTGCCAGCAGTTATCCGGGACACGACTATGGCTACACCTTC. Its protein product is CASSYPGHDYGYTF.

The chain links TRBV6-6 to TRBJ2-2; 15 nucleotides agree with TRBD2. This CDR3 contains 16 residues. Germline lookup yields CDR1 MNHNY and CDR2 SVGAGI (reference sequence). With 8 bases clipped from V and 5 bases from J, the junction kept 6 bases outside the gene matches. CDR3: CASDWTSGRGTGELFF. The CDR3 DNA follows: TGTGCCAGCGACTGGACTAGCGGGAGGGGTACCGGGGAGCTGTTTTTT.

V usage is TRBV6-5 and J usage is TRBJ2-7, with 9 bases fitting TRBD1. Per germline, CDR1 MNHEY and CDR2 SVGAGI. CDR3 size: 13 residues. Losses at the gene ends were 2 bases for V and 6 bases for J; bases not matched to a gene: 2. CDR3: CASSYETGGEQYF. CDR3 sequence (DNA): TGTGCCAGCAGTTACGAGACAGGGGGCGAGCAGTACTTC.

This clone was counted between two and nine times. This chain joins TRBV7-3 and TRBJ2-5; TRBD1 is a possible D gene (5 bases). Trimming cost V 0 bases and J 3 bases, with 5 bases left between them. The CDR3 runs 13 residues. The germline V gene has CDR1 SGHTA and CDR2 FQGTGA. CDR3 loop: CASSLTGEETQYF. The CDR3 DNA sequence: TGTGCCAGCAGCTTAACAGGGGAAGAGACCCAGTACTTC.

This clone came up a few times. V gene TRBV19 combines with J gene TRBJ2-1, with 9 bases aligning to TRBD1. CDR1 is LNHDA and CDR2 is SQIVND in the germline V gene (reference sequence). The V gene end was trimmed by 5 bases and the J gene end by 8 bases; junction bases not matched to a gene: 10. CDR3 size: 15 residues. The CDR3 nucleotides are TGTGCCAGTAGTGATACCGGGACAGGGAGGCATGAGCAGTTCTTC. It codes for CASSDTGTGRHEQFF.

This chain joins TRBV11-2 and TRBJ2-5; D remains unclear. Germline V gene data show CDR1 as SGHAT and CDR2 as FQNNGV. V dropped 1 base and J dropped 5 bases, with 8 bases sitting between them. The CDR3 loop spans 13 amino acids. In DNA, the CDR3 is TGTGCCAGCAGCTTAGTAGTCGGGGAGACCCAGTACTTC. Its protein is CASSLVVGETQYF.

The V and J genes are TRBV4-2 and TRBJ2-6; possible D gene TRBD2, 6 bases. The germline CDR1 and CDR2 sequences are LGHNA and YNFKEQ. This CDR3 comprises 18 residues. The germline V and J ends were trimmed by 0 bases and 0 bases, with 12 bases remaining between them. The CDR3: CASSQDLASSSGANVLTF. DNA of the CDR3: TGTGCCAGCAGCCAAGATCTAGCGTCGAGCTCTGGGGCCAACGTCCTGACTTTC.

This chain uses TRBV29-1 with TRBJ2-1, with 13 bases fitting TRBD2. Germline CDR1 is SQVTM and CDR2 is ANQGSEA. This CDR3 has 16 residues. The J segment lost 6 bases and the V segment lost 8 bases, leaving 13 bases of the junction unmatched. Written as DNA, the CDR3 is TGCAGCATCGACCCTGGGACTAGCGGGATAGGCAATGAGCAGTTCTTC. This encodes CSIDPGTSGIGNEQFF.

This clone was detected only a few times. J is TRBJ1-2 and V is TRBV30; D is uncertain. CDR3 length equals 10 residues. Trimming shortened V by 7 bases and J by 8 bases, and 11 bases separated the two germline ends. The germline gives CDR1 GTSNPN, CDR2 SVGIG (reference sequence). CDR3 residues: CASSRSGYTF. In DNA form, the CDR3 reads TGTGCCTCCTCACGGTCAGGCTACACCTTC.

The chain recombines TRBV10-3 with TRBJ2-1, with 9 bases matching TRBD2. The germline CDR1 and CDR2 sequences are ENHRY and SYGVKD. V shed 0 bases, J shed 9 bases, and the junction held 9 bases outside the gene matches. The CDR3 runs 16 residues. The CDR3 coding sequence is TGTGCCATCAGTGAGTCAAGGGCGGGAGGGCCGGGTGAGCAGTTCTTC. Protein: CAISESRAGGPGEQFF.

The chain combines TRBV6-5 with TRBJ1-1; possibly TRBD1 for D (5 bases). The germline V gene has CDR1 MNHEY and CDR2 SVGAGI. The CDR3 runs to 15 residues. V was clipped by 4 bases and J by 6 bases, with 18 bases between them. The CDR3 nucleotides read TGTGCCAGCAGTTCCGAAACCAGCAGGGTGGCTGAAGCTTTCTTT. Translation gives CASSSETSRVAEAFF.

J is TRBJ2-7 and V is TRBV5-6; possible D gene TRBD1, 6 bases. Germline values: CDR1 SGHDT, CDR2 YYEEEE. V dropped 0 bases and J dropped 0 bases, with 10 bases sitting between them. This CDR3 spans 15 amino acids. The CDR3 sequence is CASSLVGQSSYEQYF. The CDR3 bases are TGTGCCAGCAGCTTGGTGGGACAAAGCTCCTACGAGCAGTACTTC.

Only a few counts were recorded for this clone. The genes are TRBV2 and TRBJ2-1; D call uncertain. This CDR3 is built from 15 residues. V lost 3 bases and J lost 7, with 16 bases in between. Germline V CDR1 and CDR2: SNHLY, FYNNEI. Here the CDR3 reads CASSDSGSAPNEQFF. The CDR3 DNA sequence: TGTGCCAGCAGTGATTCCGGAAGCGCCCCGAATGAGCAGTTCTTC.

The chain employs TRBV6-1 and TRBJ2-7, with D possibly matching TRBD1 (6 bases). The germline V and J ends were trimmed by 1 base and 10 bases, with 11 bases remaining between them. CDR1 is MNHNS, CDR2 SASEGT, per germline. CDR3 size: 12 residues. CDR3 sequence reads: CASSEGHRVQYF. CDR3 in DNA: TGTGCCAGCAGTGAAGGACACAGGGTACAGTACTTC.

This clone was detected only a few times. The sample holds other DNA sequences that translate to the same CDR3. The V gene is TRBV20-1, the J gene TRBJ1-1; no firm D call. The CDR3 spans 11 residues. Trimming shortened V by 0 bases and J by 5 bases, and 4 bases separated the two germline ends. Germline CDR1 reads DFQATT; CDR2 reads SNEGSKA (reference sequence). The CDR3 loop is CSARDRTEAFF. For the CDR3, the DNA is TGCAGTGCTAGAGATCGTACTGAAGCTTTCTTT.

This clone showed up just a few times. This rearrangement joins TRBV29-1 to TRBJ2-5; D is undetermined. The length of the CDR3 is 12 residues. CDR1 is SQVTM, CDR2 ANQGSEA, per germline. Between the trimmed V and J ends, which lost 4 bases and 0 bases, there was a span of 6 bases. CDR3 amino acids: CSVVQYQETQYF. DNA for the CDR3: TGCAGCGTTGTCCAGTACCAAGAGACCCAGTACTTC.

The chain employs TRBV28 and TRBJ2-1, with TRBD2 matching over 7 bases. The V and J ends lost 4 bases and 7 bases, in that order; junction bases with no gene match: 4. Germline assignment: CDR1 MDHEN and CDR2 SYDVKM. The CDR3 is 13 residues long. The CDR3 sequence is CASSSYSGNEQFF. As DNA, the CDR3 is TGTGCCAGCAGTTCTTATAGCGGGAATGAGCAGTTCTTC.

The gene calls are TRBV6-1 and TRBJ2-2, with 7 bases that match TRBD2. The CDR3 length is 12 residues. Germline V CDR1 and CDR2: MNHNS, SASEGT. The J segment lost 3 bases and the V segment lost 8 bases, leaving 0 bases of the junction unmatched. The CDR3 region is CASAGDTGELFF. In DNA form, the CDR3 reads TGTGCCAGCGCGGGGGACACCGGGGAGCTGTTTTTT.